This TCR beta chain was observed in a study of human T cells and chemical hapten exposure. TCRdb independently ran MiXCR on the RACE reads; one entry per CDR3 protein. The table has under 450,000 distinct CDR3 sequences, around 6% seen once; the top ten hold less than 6.5%. As for time point: patch test 2, 6 weeks after DPC sensitization. The treatment was: therapeutic diphenylcyclopropenone sensitization with weekly scalp DPC. Ahead of applying each patch test, blood was sampled. The total RNA was obtained from whole blood that was not fractionated. The CDR3 has 14 amino acids. V dropped 7 bases and J dropped 3 bases, with 10 bases sitting between them.

The genes are TRBV12-3 or TRBV12-4 and TRBJ1-6, with TRBD1 as a possible D gene (5 bases). The sequencing used whole blood, collected in connection with sensitization to the hapten diphenylcyclopropenone (DPC). This clonotype was sampled from a woman younger than 35 with alopecia areata. Some clones in this sample may be carry-over from other donors' samples. The CDR3 sequence: CASTRGGYNSPLHF. CDR3 nucleotide sequence: TGTGCCAGCACCCGGGGGGGCTATAATTCACCCCTCCACTTT.